This is a list of T cell receptor beta chains from one sample in a study of beta chain features in type 1 diabetes. Generated by immunoSEQ multiplex PCR, the TCRdb table keeps only in-frame clones and is missing some. The data contain 620,000 or so clones, roughly a sixth of them singletons. Material for sequencing was naive CD4+ T cells from blood. The receptors originated from a man in his late teens or twenties in good health. CDR3s include the opening cysteine and the closing phenylalanine or tryptophan. A D gene is named only where the DNA matches it firmly. For some rows the clone size is stated as once, few or many, or as a class when expanded; others skip it.

clone_size d_call j_call v_call cdr3_aa cdr3_nt
few - TRBJ1-1 TRBV20-1 CSARAGTEAFF TGCAGTGCTAGGGCAGGGACTGAAGCTTTCTTT
few - TRBJ1-1 TRBV6-4 CASSSQGNTEAFF TGTGCCAGCAGTTCTCAAGGGAACACTGAAGCTTTCTTT
- - TRBJ2-1 TRBV6-4 CASSESSFNEQFF TGTGCCAGCAGTGAGAGTAGTTTCAATGAGCAGTTCTTC
- TRBD1 TRBJ1-2 TRBV7-9 CASGRDRVKGDYGYTF TGTGCCAGCGGACGGGACAGGGTAAAGGGTGACTATGGCTACACCTTC
- - TRBJ2-2 TRBV7-7 CASSLDAGELFF TGTGCTAGCAGCTTAGATGCCGGGGAGCTGTTTTTT
few TRBD1 TRBJ2-2 TRBV25-1 CASSPPFGQGSTGELFF TGTGCCAGCAGCCCCCCTTTTGGACAGGGTAGCACCGGGGAGCTGTTTTTT
few - TRBJ1-5 TRBV27 CASRSTRGNQPQHF TGTGCCAGCCGGTCAACGAGGGGCAATCAGCCCCAGCATTTT
- - TRBJ1-5 TRBV18 CASSGQGQDQPQHF TGTGCCAGCTCAGGCCAGGGGCAAGATCAGCCCCAGCATTTT
- TRBD1 TRBJ2-7 TRBV5-8 CASSLQGGLSSYEQYF TGTGCCAGCAGCCTACAGGGGGGTCTAAGCTCCTACGAGCAGTACTTC
few - TRBJ2-5 TRBV10-3 CAIRRRSTEETQYF TGTGCCATCAGACGTAGGAGTACAGAAGAGACCCAGTACTTC
few - TRBJ2-7 TRBV6-1 CASSDIRTTYEQYF TGTGCCAGCAGTGACATCCGGACGACCTACGAGCAGTACTTC
- - TRBJ1-2 TRBV28 CASSLADRYGYTF TGTGCCAGCAGTTTAGCAGACCGCTATGGCTACACCTTC
- - TRBJ2-3 TRBV6-6 CASSYARYTDTQYF TGTGCCAGCAGTTACGCCAGATACACAGATACGCAGTATTTT
- - TRBJ1-1 TRBV9 CASSAGGSRLNTEAFF TGTGCCAGCAGCGCCGGGGGCAGCCGATTGAACACTGAAGCTTTCTTT
- - TRBJ2-7 TRBV9 CASSVMGTPYEQYF TGTGCCAGCAGCGTAATGGGGACCCCCTACGAGCAGTACTTC
- - TRBJ2-1 TRBV5-1 CASSLGAQEQFF TGCGCCAGCAGCTTGGGGGCGCAGGAGCAGTTCTTC
few TRBD2 TRBJ2-7 TRBV14 CASSQEGGRAYEQYF TGTGCCAGCAGCCAAGAGGGAGGGAGAGCGTACGAGCAGTACTTC
few TRBD1 TRBJ2-1 TRBV9 CASSPGGQGGNEQFF TGTGCCAGCAGCCCGGGGGGACAGGGCGGCAATGAGCAGTTCTTC
few TRBD1 TRBJ2-7 TRBV28 CASTGTGRRNEQYF TGTGCCAGCACTGGGACAGGGAGGAGGAACGAGCAGTACTTC
- - TRBJ2-7 TRBV10-3 CASTTSPSSYEQYF TGTGCCAGCACCACTAGCCCTAGCTCCTACGAGCAGTACTTC
few TRBD1 TRBJ1-4 TRBV29-1 CSAWTGGTNEKLFF TGCAGCGCGTGGACAGGGGGAACTAATGAAAAACTGTTTTTT
few - TRBJ2-3 TRBV6-5 CASIRIGTDTQYF TGTGCCAGCATTAGGATTGGCACAGATACGCAGTATTTT
few - TRBJ2-1 TRBV10-3 CASSEDPFSVQVF TGTGCCAGCAGTGAAGACCCCTTCTCAGTCCAGGTCTTC
- - TRBJ2-3 TRBV30 CAWNPGVGATDTQYF TGTGCCTGGAACCCCGGGGTTGGAGCCACAGATACGCAGTATTTT
few TRBD2 TRBJ2-1 TRBV7-2 CASSLRRGGLYNEQFF TGTGCCAGCAGCTTACGGCGGGGGGGCCTGTACAATGAGCAGTTCTTC
few TRBD1 TRBJ2-3 TRBV2 CASRDRVSTDTQYF TGTGCCAGCAGGGACAGGGTCAGCACAGATACGCAGTATTTT
few - TRBJ1-6 TRBV30 CAWSVRGPGGGSPLHF TGTGCCTGGAGTGTACGGGGACCCGGAGGGGGTTCACCCCTCCACTTT
- - TRBJ1-1 TRBV5-1 CASSMLTGMNTEAFF TGCGCCAGCAGCATGTTGACAGGTATGAACACTGAAGCTTTCTTT
- TRBD1 TRBJ2-3 TRBV5-4 CASRRTGKTDTQYF TGTGCCAGCAGAAGGACAGGGAAGACAGATACGCAGTATTTT
- - TRBJ1-1 TRBV7-2 CASSLRQQAYSNTEAFF TGTGCCAGCAGCCTTAGGCAGCAGGCCTATTCGAACACTGAAGCTTTCTTT
- - TRBJ2-4 TRBV29-1 CSVERVPGRKNIQYF TGCAGCGTTGAACGGGTCCCGGGACGGAAAAACATTCAGTACTTC
- - TRBJ2-5 TRBV5-1 CASSLELGGTETQYF TGCGCCAGCAGCTTGGAGTTGGGCGGGACGGAGACCCAGTACTTC
few TRBD2 TRBJ2-1 TRBV7-9 CASHRTSDNEQFF TGTGCCAGCCACCGCACTAGCGACAATGAGCAGTTCTTC
few - TRBJ2-7 TRBV30 CAWGTYEQYF TGTGCCTGGGGGACCTACGAGCAGTACTTC
few - TRBJ2-7 TRBV7-9 CASRPPRGSYEQYF TGTGCCAGCAGGCCTCCGCGGGGCTCCTACGAGCAGTACTTC
- - TRBJ2-5 TRBV9 CASSVGDHLRKTQYF TGTGCCAGCAGCGTAGGAGACCATCTCAGGAAGACCCAGTACTTC
few TRBD1 TRBJ2-7 TRBV6-6 CASSSTGQGYEQYF TGTGCCAGCAGCTCCACGGGACAGGGCTACGAGCAGTACTTC
few - TRBJ2-6 TRBV5-1 CASSLKGVGANVLTF TGCGCCAGCAGCCTCAAGGGAGTTGGGGCCAACGTCCTGACTTTC
- - TRBJ1-1 TRBV28 CASTVSLTEAFF TGTGCCAGCACCGTCAGTCTTACTGAAGCTTTCTTT
few - TRBJ1-3 TRBV10-3 CAIRLYRDSGNTIYF TGTGCCATCCGGCTCTACAGGGACTCTGGAAACACCATATATTTT
few - TRBJ1-1 TRBV5-1 CASSYPRGGNTEAFF TGCGCCAGCAGCTACCCCCGGGGTGGGAACACTGAAGCTTTCTTT
- - TRBJ1-1 TRBV15 CATSRDDTEAFF TGTGCCACCAGCAGAGATGACACTGAAGCTTTCTTT
few TRBD1 TRBJ2-5 TRBV9 CASSAPSQGAGTQYF TGTGCCAGCAGCGCACCCTCACAGGGGGCCGGGACCCAGTACTTC
few TRBD1 TRBJ2-7 TRBV11-1 CASSLQGASSYEQYF TGTGCCAGCAGCCTCCAGGGGGCCAGTAGCTACGAGCAGTACTTC
- - TRBJ2-1 TRBV7-2 CASSLMGSYNEQFF TGTGCCAGCAGCTTAATGGGCTCCTACAATGAGCAGTTCTTC
- - TRBJ2-2 TRBV10-3 CAITTKRAGVMGDTGELFF TGTGCCATCACCACAAAGCGGGCAGGGGTAATGGGAGACACCGGGGAGCTGTTTTTT
- TRBD1 TRBJ2-3 TRBV10-3 CAIGEDRGRADTQYF TGTGCCATCGGGGAGGACAGGGGAAGGGCAGATACGCAGTATTTT
- - TRBJ1-1 TRBV6-5 CASSYSGGSAEAFF TGTGCCAGCAGTTACTCGGGGGGGTCCGCTGAAGCTTTCTTT
- - TRBJ2-7 TRBV7-2 CASSPPSREQYF TGTGCCAGCAGCCCCCCCAGCAGGGAGCAGTACTTC